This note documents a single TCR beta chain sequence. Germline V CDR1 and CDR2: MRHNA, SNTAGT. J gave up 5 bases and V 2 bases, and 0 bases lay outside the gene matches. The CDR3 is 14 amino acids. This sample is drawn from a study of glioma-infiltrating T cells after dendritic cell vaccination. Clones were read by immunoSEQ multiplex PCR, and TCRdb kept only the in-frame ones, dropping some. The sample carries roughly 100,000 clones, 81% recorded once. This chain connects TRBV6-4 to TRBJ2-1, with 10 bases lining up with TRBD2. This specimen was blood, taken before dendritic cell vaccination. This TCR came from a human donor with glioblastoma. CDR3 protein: CASSDSGRDNEQFF. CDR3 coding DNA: TGTGCCAGCAGTGACAGCGGGAGGGACAATGAGCAGTTCTTC.